These 21 T cell receptor beta chains share one sample of origin, sequenced in a study of neurological immune-mediated disorders. TCRdb recomputed calls from the 5' RACE reads with MiXCR, one row per CDR3 protein. The sample includes roughly 70,000 distinct CDR3 sequences, about 4% of them seen just once. The material sequenced was PBMCs. The receptors were sampled from a man aged 30 to 39 with multiple sclerosis.

This clonotype occurred many times. The rearrangement joins TRBV20-1 to TRBJ2-3, with 7 bases fitting TRBD2. Germline CDR1 is DFQATT and CDR2 is SNEGSKA (reference sequence). The CDR3 consists of 13 residues. The J segment lost 2 bases and the V segment lost 6 bases, leaving 5 bases of the junction unmatched. CDR3 amino acids: CSALGGDTDTQYF. CDR3 nucleotide sequence: TGCAGTGCCCTTGGGGGGGACACAGATACGCAGTATTTT.

This clonotype has ten or more counts. The V call is TRBV5-6, the J call TRBJ2-7; D not resolved. Trimming shortened V by 5 bases and J by 6 bases, and 21 bases separated the two germline ends. This CDR3 spans 15 amino acids. Germline V CDR1 and CDR2: SGHDT, YYEEEE. CDR3 loop: CASRLGGRSFSEQYF. CDR3 nucleotides: TGTGCCAGCAGACTTGGTGGCCGTTCTTTCTCCGAGCAGTACTTC.

This clonotype has just a few counts. This chain joins TRBV5-1 and TRBJ1-2; D might be TRBD1 (5 bases). Germline loops: CDR1 SGHRS, CDR2 YFSETQ. CDR3 length: 13 residues. Trimming removed 0 bases at V and 7 bases at J, with 10 bases between. CDR3 protein: CASSLEQRGGYTF. DNA of the CDR3: TGCGCCAGCAGCTTGGAACAGAGGGGTGGCTACACCTTC.

There are many counts of this clonotype. CDR3 bases: TGTGCCAGCAGGGCCACAGGGGCTAATGAAAAACTGTTTTTT. Residues: CASRATGANEKLFF. The chain links TRBV25-1 to TRBJ1-4; 7 bases are a match to TRBD1. V lost 6 bases, J lost 3 bases, and 4 bases stayed unmatched. Per germline, CDR1 MGHDK and CDR2 SYGVNS. This CDR3 has 14 residues.

This clonotype occurred many times. The chain is built from TRBV12-3 or TRBV12-4 and TRBJ2-3, with 12 bases matching TRBD2. V lost 6 bases and J lost 4; bases outside the gene matches: 5. The CDR3 consists of 15 residues. The CDR3 region has the DNA TGTGCCAGCAGACTAGCGGGGGGAACGGCAGATACGCAGTATTTT. Translating gives CASRLAGGTADTQYF.

In this sample, this clonotype turned up many times. CDR3 region: CSAPPGDSGETQYF. The CDR3 nucleotides are TGCAGTGCTCCCCCCGGGGACTCAGGGGAGACCCAGTACTTC. The chain has TRBV20-1 and TRBJ2-5, with D possibly being TRBD2 (6 bases). The CDR3 loop spans 14 amino acids. The germline V gene encodes CDR1 DFQATT and CDR2 SNEGSKA (reference sequence). Trimming cost V 5 bases and J 5 bases, with 18 bases left between them.

This clonotype has ten or more counts. The rearrangement joins TRBV20-1 to TRBJ1-2, with TRBD1 as a possible D gene (5 bases). The ends were cut back, 2 bases at V and 4 bases at J, with 14 bases in the middle. The CDR3 runs 14 residues. From germline, CDR1 is DFQATT and CDR2 SNEGSKA (reference sequence). In DNA form, the CDR3 reads TGCAGTGCTAGAATGAGGACAAGTGGCTATGGCTACACCTTC. Translation gives CSARMRTSGYGYTF.

By frequency in the sample, this clonotype is medium-sized. The chain uses TRBV10-3 and TRBJ2-4; 7 nucleotides match TRBD2. Germline V gene data show CDR1 as ENHRY and CDR2 as SYGVKD. Trimming removed 3 bases from V and 2 bases from J; junction bases left unmatched: 7. The CDR3 extends over 16 amino acids. CDR3 bases: TGTGCCATCAGTGATAATCGGGGGGATACCAAAAACATTCAGTACTTC. Translation gives CAISDNRGDTKNIQYF.

This clonotype appeared a few times. The chain recombines TRBV20-1 with TRBJ2-1; D is ambiguous. The germline V and J ends were trimmed by 3 bases and 0 bases, with 12 bases remaining between them. CDR3 length: 15 amino acids. CDR1 DFQATT and CDR2 SNEGSKA come from the germline V gene (reference sequence). CDR3: CSASSSLSSYNEQFF. In DNA form, the CDR3 reads TGCAGTGCTAGTTCTTCCCTTAGCTCCTACAATGAGCAGTTCTTC.

This clonotype has a count of ten or more. The chain is built from TRBV14 and TRBJ2-3; D remains ambiguous. The CDR3 totals 16 residues. With 1 base removed from V and 1 base from J, the gap between germline ends came to 12 bases. The germline gives CDR1 SGHDN, CDR2 FVKESK. CDR3: CASSQGGLIRTDTQYF. The CDR3 bases are TGTGCCAGCAGCCAAGGGGGATTAATCCGCACAGATACGCAGTATTTT.

This clonotype has a count of ten or more. The chain uses TRBV6-5 and TRBJ1-1, with 7 nucleotides matching TRBD1. Germline V gene lookup returns CDR1 MNHEY and CDR2 SVGAGI. The junction had 6 bases not matched to a gene; V was cut back by 3 bases and J by 5 bases. The CDR3 sequence is 14 residues long. CDR3 nucleotide sequence: TGTGCCAGCAGTTATTCGACAGGGCGGACTGAAGCTTTCTTT. Protein product: CASSYSTGRTEAFF.

This clonotype has a count of ten or more. The V and J genes are TRBV5-1 and TRBJ2-2; D not resolved. CDR1 is SGHRS, CDR2 YFSETQ, per germline. The CDR3 consists of 16 residues. V shed 2 bases and J shed 4 bases, with 15 bases lying between them. The CDR3 coding sequence is TGCGCCAGCAGCTTCCGGCGGTTAACGGGCACCGGGGAGCTGTTTTTT. Amino acid sequence: CASSFRRLTGTGELFF. Variable domain in full (rest from reference TRBV5-1 and TRBJ2-2): KAGVTQTPRYLIKTRGQQVTLSCSPISGHRSVSWYQQTPGQGLQFLFEYFSETQRNKGNFPGRFSGRQFSNSRSEMNVSTLELGDSALYLCASSFRRLTGTGELFFGEGSRLTVL.

This clonotype was observed at least ten times. In DNA, the CDR3 is TGTGCCAGCAGCCCAAGACCGGGACAGGGCTACTACGAGCAGTACTTC. It yields the protein CASSPRPGQGYYEQYF. The chain joins TRBV7-8 to TRBJ2-7; 9 bases are a match to TRBD1. CDR1 and CDR2 (germline): SGHVS, FQNEAQ. The CDR3 contains 16 residues. V lost 5 bases and J lost 3; bases outside the gene matches: 11.

This clonotype was picked up many times. The chain uses TRBV7-3 and TRBJ2-3, with TRBD2 matching 9 bases. This CDR3 contains 15 residues. Germline loops: CDR1 SGHTA, CDR2 FQGTGA. Losses at the gene ends were 2 bases for V and 10 bases for J; bases not matched to a gene: 10. The CDR3 DNA reads as TGTGCCAGCAGCTTATTTGGCGGGGGGGACAAGTCGCAGTATTTT. Translated, it gives CASSLFGGGDKSQYF.

There are many counts of this clonotype. The chain has TRBV5-1 and TRBJ1-1; D is undetermined. The CDR3 has 15 residues. CDR1 and CDR2 (germline): SGHRS, YFSETQ. V was cut by 0 bases and J by 2 bases, with 11 bases left in between. DNA of the CDR3: TGCGCCAGCAGCTTGGGTATCGGCCTCAACACTGAAGCTTTCTTT. Translating gives CASSLGIGLNTEAFF.

This clonotype appeared many times. The genes are TRBV20-1 and TRBJ2-7; 9 bases are a match to TRBD1. V lost 5 bases to trimming and J lost 9 bases; unmatched junction nucleotides: 14. Germline values: CDR1 DFQATT, CDR2 SNEGSKA (reference sequence). The CDR3 has 14 amino acids. The CDR3 region is CSAVSATGGDRQYF. DNA of the CDR3: TGCAGTGCTGTATCCGCGACAGGGGGGGATCGGCAGTACTTC.

This clonotype was recorded at least ten times. The chain has TRBV27 and TRBJ1-1; D may be TRBD1 (5 bases). Trimming took 2 bases from V and 8 from J, leaving 15 bases between them. The CDR3 contains 14 residues. Germline V gene lookup returns CDR1 MNHEY and CDR2 SMNVEV (reference sequence). The DNA of the CDR3 is TGTGCCAGCAGTTTAAAGGGTCAGGGTGTAGAAGCTTTCTTT. Its protein product is CASSLKGQGVEAFF.

This clonotype was seen many times. V and J are TRBV6-1 and TRBJ1-5; D gene unclear. The length of the CDR3 is 13 residues. Germline CDR1 reads MNHNS; CDR2 reads SASEGT. The V end was cut by 1 base, the J end by 3 bases, with 4 bases between. This CDR3 is CASSEGLNQPQHF. CDR3 nucleotide sequence: TGTGCCAGCAGTGAAGGACTCAATCAGCCCCAGCATTTT.

This clonotype was detected only a few times. CDR3 in DNA: TGCGCCAGCGGCGGGGACAGCTCCTACGAGCAGTACTTC. Its protein product is CASGGDSSYEQYF. The chain employs TRBV5-1 and TRBJ2-7; D is perhaps TRBD1 (7 bases). Looked up from germline, CDR1 is SGHRS and CDR2 is YFSETQ. The CDR3 is made up of 13 amino acids. Trimming shortened V by 7 bases and J by 0 bases, and 11 bases separated the two germline ends.

This clonotype showed up many times. This chain connects TRBV15 to TRBJ2-5; possible D gene TRBD2, 5 bases. Per the germline V gene, CDR1 is LNHNV and CDR2 is YYDKDF (reference sequence). The CDR3 has 14 residues. V was trimmed by 0 bases and J by 5 bases, leaving 10 bases between them. CDR3 sequence: CATSRDSGMETQYF. Written as DNA, the CDR3 is TGTGCCACCAGCAGAGATTCCGGGATGGAGACCCAGTACTTC.

This clonotype was detected many times. The chain couples TRBV5-8 to TRBJ2-2; no clear D. The germline V gene encodes CDR1 SGHTS and CDR2 YDEGEE. This CDR3 region has 13 residues. Trimming stripped 0 bases from V and 7 bases from J, with 7 bases between. The CDR3 loop reads CASSLVSYGELFF. DNA of the CDR3: TGTGCCAGCAGCTTGGTGTCCTACGGGGAGCTGTTTTTT.